This T cell receptor beta chain was recovered during a study of T-cell reconstitution after alpha-beta-depleted transplantation in children. On this clonotype: Its antigen is not known. The junction departs from the called germline gene at one end, perhaps through a read error.

Study findings and constraints: T-cell numbers and diversity one year post-transplant derived largely from freshly generated T cells. Reportedly, alpha-beta T cells present about two months post-transplant originated from several hundred expanded clones of graft origin. Diversity of TCRbeta at day 60 was high in some patients, arising from surviving recipient T cells and thymic progenitors.

The CDR3 covers 14 residues. Looked up from germline, CDR1 is SGHDN and CDR2 is FVKESK. Unique molecular identifiers were incorporated when the TCRbeta library was constructed. TCRdb re-called the PCR reads through MiXCR, storing one row per CDR3 protein. The sample has 200,000 to 250,000 distinct CDR3 sequences; under 13% are singletons. The clonotype was recovered from a child under two years old with acute myeloid leukemia, due to receive a stem cell transplant. V usage is TRBV14 and J usage is TRBJ2-7, with unresolved D. Sequences were derived from PBMCs, sampled before TCRalphabeta/CD19-depleted stem cell transplant. The CDR3: CASSPRNQTYKQYF. The DNA of the CDR3 is TGTGCCAGCAGCCCGCGGAACCAGACCTACAAGCAGTACTTC.